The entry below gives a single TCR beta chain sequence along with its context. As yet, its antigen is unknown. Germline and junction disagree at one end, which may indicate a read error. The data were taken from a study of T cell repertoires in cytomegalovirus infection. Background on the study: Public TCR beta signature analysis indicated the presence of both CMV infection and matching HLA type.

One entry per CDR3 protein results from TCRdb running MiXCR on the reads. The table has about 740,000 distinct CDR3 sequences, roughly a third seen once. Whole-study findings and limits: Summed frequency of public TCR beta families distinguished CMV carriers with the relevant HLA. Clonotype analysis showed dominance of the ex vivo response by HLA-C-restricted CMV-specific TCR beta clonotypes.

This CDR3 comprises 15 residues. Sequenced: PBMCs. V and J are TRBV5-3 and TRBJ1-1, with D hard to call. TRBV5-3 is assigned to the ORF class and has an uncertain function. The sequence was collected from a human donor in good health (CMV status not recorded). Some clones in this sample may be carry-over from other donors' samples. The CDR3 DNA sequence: TGTGCCAGCAGCTTGGAGGATGAGGGAACGACTGAAGCTTTCTTT. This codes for CASSLEDEGTTEAFF.